These T cell receptor beta chains were read from a single sample in a study of response to subunit inactivated influenza vaccine. TCRdb reanalysed the RT-PCR reads using MiXCR and keeps one entry per CDR3 protein. Of about 190,000 distinct CDR3 sequences detected, about an eighth appear once; the ten largest clones hold 26%. The source was CD8+ T cells sorted from PBMCs, collected roughly 5 days after vaccination. Receptors were obtained from a man over 45 who received an inactivated influenza vaccine. Each CDR3 is given with its conserved first and last residue.

j_call v_call cdr3_aa
TRBJ2-5 TRBV11-1 CASSLGTSSTGGTQYF
TRBJ2-7 TRBV7-6 CASSLGGGTYEQYF
TRBJ2-1 TRBV12-3/TRBV12-4 CASSSSSGLRNEQFF
TRBJ2-3 TRBV28 CASSSNPQGPRNTQYF
TRBJ2-5 TRBV7-9 CASSQGTGGLETQYF
TRBJ2-7 TRBV5-8 CAISLGTGSYEQYF
TRBJ2-1 TRBV6-1 CASSEGAEIYNEQFF
TRBJ1-1 TRBV5-1 CASSLVFMNTEAFF
TRBJ2-5 TRBV6-5 CASSCFTGEETQYF
TRBJ2-3 TRBV10-2 CAGSGLVLHTQYF
TRBJ2-2 TRBV9 CASSVGSEHTGELFF
TRBJ2-1 TRBV20-1 CSARPTSYNEQFF
TRBJ2-7 TRBV11-2 CACTGRSSYEQYF
TRBJ2-6 TRBV20-1 CSARDPGGTGASGANVLTF
TRBJ2-1 TRBV4-3 CASSQGSGRRYEQFF
TRBJ1-1 TRBV10-2 CASSESGQGLNTEAFF
TRBJ2-1 TRBV4-3 CASSQERTRPYNEQFF
TRBJ1-5 TRBV7-6 CASSLGTGVSNQPQHF
TRBJ1-2 TRBV5-6 CASSPRIENYGYTF
TRBJ2-3 TRBV27 CASSFGGSTDTQYF
TRBJ2-5 TRBV7-9 CASSLSWGEETQYF
TRBJ2-7 TRBV28 CASSLASGYYEQYF
TRBJ2-3 TRBV13 CTSCSTLAGQGIADTQYF
TRBJ2-4 TRBV6-5 CASSSSSTAKNIQYF
TRBJ2-3 TRBV28 CASSLFLSGSTDTQYF
TRBJ2-3 TRBV7-2 CASSLGSGPDTQYF
TRBJ2-5 TRBV7-9 CASSARDSLQETQYF
TRBJ2-3 TRBV29-1 CSENRAGLSTDTQYF
TRBJ2-7 TRBV3-1 CASSQDSTYEQYF
TRBJ2-7 TRBV15 CATSRPVAGNRGEQYF
TRBJ1-2 TRBV12-3/TRBV12-4 CASSWFGSNYGYTF
TRBJ2-7 TRBV7-3 CASSQQRAVRGSDYEQYF
TRBJ2-2 TRBV5-1 CASSLGYAGELFF
TRBJ2-7 TRBV6-5 CASSYGNAYEQYF
TRBJ2-7 TRBV7-9 CASSLYKGQGYEQYF
TRBJ1-5 TRBV20-1 CSAPTTGLNQPQHF
TRBJ1-1 TRBV4-3 CASSPIMNTEAFF
TRBJ2-1 TRBV6-1 CASSLAFQGSEQFF
TRBJ2-1 TRBV6-1 CASRDRLAGGIYNEQFF